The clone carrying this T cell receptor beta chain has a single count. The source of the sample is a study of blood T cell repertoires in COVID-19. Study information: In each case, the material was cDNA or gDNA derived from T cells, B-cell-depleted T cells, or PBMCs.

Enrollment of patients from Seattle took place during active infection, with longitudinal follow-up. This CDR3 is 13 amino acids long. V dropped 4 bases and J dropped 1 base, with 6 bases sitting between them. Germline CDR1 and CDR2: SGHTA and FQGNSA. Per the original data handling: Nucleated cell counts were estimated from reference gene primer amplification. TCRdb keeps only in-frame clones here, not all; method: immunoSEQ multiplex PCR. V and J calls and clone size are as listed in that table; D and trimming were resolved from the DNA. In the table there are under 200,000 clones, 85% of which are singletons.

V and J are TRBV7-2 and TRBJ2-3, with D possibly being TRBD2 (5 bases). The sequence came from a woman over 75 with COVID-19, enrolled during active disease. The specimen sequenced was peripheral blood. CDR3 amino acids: CASSYGGTDTQYF. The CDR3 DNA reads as TGTGCCAGCAGCTACGGGGGCACAGATACGCAGTATTTT.